This T cell receptor (beta chain) was identified in a study of T-cell reconstitution after alpha-beta-depleted transplantation in children. Study-wide points: It was surviving recipient T cells and thymic progenitors that gave some patients high TCRbeta diversity at day 60. Several hundred expanded graft clones reportedly supplied alpha-beta T cells about two months after transplant.

Preparing the TCRbeta library involved the use of unique molecular identifiers. One entry per CDR3 protein results from TCRdb running MiXCR on the PCR reads. The table records some 450,000 distinct CDR3 sequences, 43% of them present only once. In its sample, this clonotype was seen a few times. The target antigen is unknown. The germline V and J ends were trimmed by 2 bases and 13 bases, with 18 bases remaining between them. The CDR3 extends over 15 amino acids. The sequence was obtained from a girl aged 2-10 years with aplastic anemia, due to receive a stem cell transplant. The chain has TRBV12-3 or TRBV12-4 and TRBJ1-6; D may be TRBD1 (5 bases). Sequencing used PBMCs, obtained before TCRalphabeta/CD19-depleted stem cell transplant. In DNA, the CDR3 is TGTGCCAGCAGTTTATGTCTTGGGGGGGGATGTCCCCTCCACTTT. The encoded protein is CASSLCLGGGCPLHF.